What follows describes a single T cell receptor beta chain. Its antigen remains unknown. The ends were cut back, 6 bases at V and 5 bases at J, with 10 bases in the middle. Germline CDR1 SQVTM, CDR2 ANQGSEA. The CDR3 consists of 12 residues. Sequencing used immunoSEQ multiplex PCR; TCRdb keeps in-frame clones, though not all of them. The data hold some 2,000,000 clones, with roughly 95% observed a single time. Donors were healthy HIV-negative adults without recently reported acute infections or vaccinations. The data originate from a study of shared clonotypes between healthy human individuals. Study observations and caveats: Donor scarcity curtailed the genetic and exposure-history diversity represented herein.

V and J are TRBV29-1 and TRBJ2-2; D is undetermined. The clonotype comes from a man younger than 35 in good health. Sequencing was done on a sample of naive CD4+ T cells sorted from blood. The subset: CD45RA+ positively selected. The CDR3 DNA follows: TGCAGCGTAGGAGTCGTTACCGGGGAGCTGTTTTTT. Residues: CSVGVVTGELFF.